Listed below are T cell receptor beta chains from one sample, sequenced in a study of T cell responses to AZD1222 COVID-19 vaccine. Clones were sequenced by immunoSEQ multiplex PCR, and TCRdb holds only the in-frame ones, with some missing. The profile covers 100,000 or so clones, with more than 70% appearing a single time and roughly 1.4% taken by the ten largest. The sequencing here drew on peripheral blood, taken on day 0 of AZD1222 vaccination. The origin of the receptors is an adult in good health. The CDR3 runs from the conserved cysteine through the conserved F or W. D genes are given only for firm matches. Size is omitted from some rows. Given values are once, few, many or a class for expanded clones.

V gene: TRBV28
clone size: .
J gene: TRBJ1-4
D gene: TRBD1
CDR3 DNA: TGTGCCAGCAGCCAAACAGGGGCAACTAATGAAAAACTGTTTTTT
CDR3 protein: CASSQTGATNEKLFF

V gene: TRBV19
clone size: .
J gene: TRBJ1-1
D gene: .
CDR3 DNA: TGTGCCAGTAGTCGGACCATGAACACTGAAGCTTTCTTT
CDR3 protein: CASSRTMNTEAFF

V gene: TRBV29-1
clone size: .
J gene: TRBJ2-2
D gene: .
CDR3 DNA: TGCAGCGTTGACGGGGTATCGAGCACCGGGGAGCTGTTTTTT
CDR3 protein: CSVDGVSSTGELFF

V gene: TRBV28
clone size: .
J gene: TRBJ1-1
D gene: .
CDR3 DNA: TGTGCCAGCACCCTGGACAGCATGAACACTGAAGCTTTCTTT
CDR3 protein: CASTLDSMNTEAFF

V gene: TRBV7-9
clone size: .
J gene: TRBJ2-6
D gene: TRBD2
CDR3 DNA: TGTGCCAGCAGCTTAGGGGGAGGGAAGGGCTCTGGGGCCAACGTCCTGACTTTC
CDR3 protein: CASSLGGGKGSGANVLTF

V gene: TRBV7-2
clone size: .
J gene: TRBJ1-5
D gene: TRBD1
CDR3 DNA: TGTGCCAGCAGCTTCCCGGGACAGGGTAACCAGCCCCAGCATTTT
CDR3 protein: CASSFPGQGNQPQHF

V gene: TRBV4-3
clone size: medium-sized
J gene: TRBJ2-6
D gene: .
CDR3 DNA: TGCGCCAGCAGCCAAGATGAGAGCTCTGGGGCCAACGTCCTGACTTTC
CDR3 protein: CASSQDESSGANVLTF

V gene: TRBV5-4
clone size: .
J gene: TRBJ1-6
D gene: TRBD1
CDR3 DNA: TGTGCCAGCACGACCGGGACAGATAATTCACCCCTCCACTTT
CDR3 protein: CASTTGTDNSPLHF

V gene: TRBV6-2/TRBV6-3
clone size: .
J gene: TRBJ1-3
D gene: .
CDR3 DNA: TGTGCCAGCAGTTACTCGACACCGGGACCGGACACCATATATTTT
CDR3 protein: CASSYSTPGPDTIYF

V gene: TRBV4-3
clone size: once
J gene: TRBJ2-1
D gene: .
CDR3 DNA: TGCGCCAGCAGCCAAGAATACAATGAGCAGTTCTTC
CDR3 protein: CASSQEYNEQFF

V gene: TRBV19
clone size: .
J gene: TRBJ2-3
D gene: .
CDR3 DNA: TGTGCCAGTAGTAATAGGAGACTCCCCACAGATACGCAGTATTTT
CDR3 protein: CASSNRRLPTDTQYF

V gene: TRBV5-4
clone size: .
J gene: TRBJ2-3
D gene: .
CDR3 DNA: TGTGCCAGCAGCACGGGAAGGGGCTCCACAGATACGCAGTATTTT
CDR3 protein: CASSTGRGSTDTQYF

V gene: TRBV15
clone size: .
J gene: TRBJ2-6
D gene: .
CDR3 DNA: TGTGCCACCAGCAATTGGCTTTCTGGGGCCAACGTCCTGACTTTC
CDR3 protein: CATSNWLSGANVLTF

V gene: TRBV6-4
clone size: .
J gene: TRBJ2-5
D gene: .
CDR3 DNA: TGTGCCAGCAGTGTCCCAAGGGGGGAGACCCAGTACTTC
CDR3 protein: CASSVPRGETQYF

V gene: TRBV29-1
clone size: .
J gene: TRBJ2-1
D gene: .
CDR3 DNA: TGCAGCGTTGAAGGGTCACAGGGCTCCTACAATGAGCAGTTCTTC
CDR3 protein: CSVEGSQGSYNEQFF

V gene: TRBV19
clone size: once
J gene: TRBJ1-5
D gene: .
CDR3 DNA: TGTGCCAGTAGTACCTGGGGCAATCAGCCCCAGCATTTT
CDR3 protein: CASSTWGNQPQHF

V gene: TRBV28
clone size: .
J gene: TRBJ1-2
D gene: .
CDR3 DNA: TGTGCCAGCAGTTTATCGGGGGCGCGGGGCTACACCTTC
CDR3 protein: CASSLSGARGYTF

V gene: TRBV30
clone size: .
J gene: TRBJ1-2
D gene: TRBD1
CDR3 DNA: TGTGCCCGAACAGGGGTCTATGGCTACACCTTC
CDR3 protein: CARTGVYGYTF

V gene: TRBV5-4
clone size: .
J gene: TRBJ2-1
D gene: .
CDR3 DNA: TGTGCCTGCCATCAGGGGAGGGAATACAATGAGCAGTTCTTC
CDR3 protein: CACHQGREYNEQFF

V gene: TRBV2
clone size: .
J gene: TRBJ1-1
D gene: .
CDR3 DNA: TGTGCCAGCAGTGATCGGGCCTTAAATACTGAAGCTTTCTTT
CDR3 protein: CASSDRALNTEAFF

V gene: TRBV20-1
clone size: .
J gene: TRBJ2-5
D gene: .
CDR3 DNA: TGCAGTCTTAACCGTAGGGAGACCCAGTACTTC
CDR3 protein: CSLNRRETQYF

V gene: TRBV6-6
clone size: few
J gene: TRBJ1-2
D gene: .
CDR3 DNA: TGTGCCAGCAACAACGGGGGCGCCGGGGGCTACACCTTC
CDR3 protein: CASNNGGAGGYTF

V gene: TRBV3-1/TRBV3-2
clone size: .
J gene: TRBJ1-2
D gene: .
CDR3 DNA: TGTGCCAGCAGCCCGAACGGGGTAGGGAACGAAGGCTACACCTTC
CDR3 protein: CASSPNGVGNEGYTF

V gene: TRBV9
clone size: .
J gene: TRBJ1-1
D gene: .
CDR3 DNA: TGTGCCAGCAGCGTAGATCTGAACACTGAAGCTTTCTTT
CDR3 protein: CASSVDLNTEAFF

V gene: TRBV7-8
clone size: .
J gene: TRBJ1-6
D gene: .
CDR3 DNA: TGTGCCAGCAGCTCGTCGACAAATTCACCCCTCCACTTT
CDR3 protein: CASSSSTNSPLHF

V gene: TRBV28
clone size: .
J gene: TRBJ1-2
D gene: .
CDR3 DNA: TGTGCCAGCAGGCCGGACACTAACTATGGCTACACCTTC
CDR3 protein: CASRPDTNYGYTF

V gene: TRBV6-5
clone size: .
J gene: TRBJ1-1
D gene: .
CDR3 DNA: TGTGCCAGCAGACTTGCGGGGCACACTGAAGCTTTCTTT
CDR3 protein: CASRLAGHTEAFF

V gene: TRBV2
clone size: once
J gene: TRBJ2-3
D gene: .
CDR3 DNA: TGTGCCAGCAGCTCCCCGCTGGGGCGTGGGGGCACAGATACGCAGTATTTT
CDR3 protein: CASSSPLGRGGTDTQYF

V gene: TRBV29-1
clone size: once
J gene: TRBJ2-5
D gene: TRBD1
CDR3 DNA: TGCAGCGGGAGGGACAGGGTCCAAGAGACCCAGTACTTC
CDR3 protein: CSGRDRVQETQYF

V gene: TRBV19
clone size: .
J gene: TRBJ1-2
D gene: .
CDR3 DNA: TGTGCCAGTAAGGAACAGAGGGGCGCTAACTATGGCTACACCTTC
CDR3 protein: CASKEQRGANYGYTF

V gene: TRBV6-2/TRBV6-3
clone size: few
J gene: TRBJ1-3
D gene: .
CDR3 DNA: TGTGCCAGCAGTGACCCGGGACACCGCGGAAACACCATATATTTT
CDR3 protein: CASSDPGHRGNTIYF

V gene: TRBV7-8
clone size: .
J gene: TRBJ1-6
D gene: TRBD1
CDR3 DNA: TGTGCCAGCAGCTCTGGACAGGTTTTTAATTCACCCCTCCACTTT
CDR3 protein: CASSSGQVFNSPLHF

V gene: TRBV30
clone size: .
J gene: TRBJ1-1
D gene: TRBD1
CDR3 DNA: TGTGCCTGGAGTGGTACAGGGGGGGAAAATCGGACTGAAGCTTTCTTT
CDR3 protein: CAWSGTGGENRTEAFF

V gene: TRBV27
clone size: .
J gene: TRBJ2-5
D gene: TRBD1
CDR3 DNA: TGTGCCAGCAGTTTATCGATCCCCAGGGGGCGGGGGACCCAGTACTTC
CDR3 protein: CASSLSIPRGRGTQYF

V gene: TRBV4-3
clone size: .
J gene: TRBJ2-4
D gene: TRBD1
CDR3 DNA: TGCGCCAGCAGCCTGGGACAGGGCGTAGGGAGAAACATTCAGTACTTC
CDR3 protein: CASSLGQGVGRNIQYF

V gene: TRBV6-5
clone size: .
J gene: TRBJ2-7
D gene: .
CDR3 DNA: TGTGCCAGCAGCCCCGGGCCTTTCCACGAGCAGTACTTC
CDR3 protein: CASSPGPFHEQYF

V gene: TRBV27
clone size: .
J gene: TRBJ1-1
D gene: TRBD1
CDR3 DNA: TGTGCCAGCAGAAGACTCGAGGGGGCAGAAGCTTTCTTT
CDR3 protein: CASRRLEGAEAFF

V gene: TRBV5-1
clone size: .
J gene: TRBJ2-1
D gene: TRBD2
CDR3 DNA: TGCGCCAGCAGCTTGGTAGCGGGAGGGAATGAGCAGTTCTTC
CDR3 protein: CASSLVAGGNEQFF

V gene: TRBV27
clone size: .
J gene: TRBJ2-2
D gene: TRBD2
CDR3 DNA: TGTGCCAGCAGTCCTCCCGGGACTAGCGGCACCGGGGAGCTGTTTTTT
CDR3 protein: CASSPPGTSGTGELFF

V gene: TRBV15
clone size: .
J gene: TRBJ1-3
D gene: .
CDR3 DNA: TGTGCCACCAGCAGAGATAGGGACATCTCTGGAAACACCATATATTTT
CDR3 protein: CATSRDRDISGNTIYF

V gene: TRBV10-3
clone size: .
J gene: TRBJ2-2
D gene: TRBD2
CDR3 DNA: TGTGCCACCCAAGGACTAGCGGCGAGTGGCGGGGAGCTGTTTTTT
CDR3 protein: CATQGLAASGGELFF

V gene: TRBV20-1
clone size: once
J gene: TRBJ1-2
D gene: .
CDR3 DNA: TGCAGTGCTAGTGTCCAGCCACGCTATGGCTACACCTTC
CDR3 protein: CSASVQPRYGYTF

V gene: TRBV7-6
clone size: .
J gene: TRBJ2-3
D gene: .
CDR3 DNA: TGTGCCAGCAGCTTAGGTTCCGTCCCCGATACGCAGTATTTT
CDR3 protein: CASSLGSVPDTQYF

V gene: TRBV11-1
clone size: .
J gene: TRBJ2-1
D gene: TRBD1
CDR3 DNA: TGTGCCAGCAGCTTAGGTGGGACAGGGCAGGAATATGAGCAGTTCTTC
CDR3 protein: CASSLGGTGQEYEQFF

V gene: TRBV11-2
clone size: .
J gene: TRBJ2-5
D gene: .
CDR3 DNA: TGTGCCAGCAGCTTAGAGAGGGGGTTAGAGACCCAGTACTTC
CDR3 protein: CASSLERGLETQYF

V gene: TRBV15
clone size: .
J gene: TRBJ1-6
D gene: .
CDR3 DNA: TGTGCCACCAGCAGAGATCGCCTCAGGGGAACTGGTTCACCCCTCCACTTT
CDR3 protein: CATSRDRLRGTGSPLHF

V gene: TRBV3-1/TRBV3-2
clone size: .
J gene: TRBJ1-2
D gene: TRBD1
CDR3 DNA: TGTGCCAGCAGCCAAGATTGGGGGACAGGGGATAATCCCGCGGGCTACACCTTC
CDR3 protein: CASSQDWGTGDNPAGYTF

V gene: TRBV27
clone size: .
J gene: TRBJ2-1
D gene: .
CDR3 DNA: TGTGCCAGCCTCTCCCAGGGCGACAATGAGCAGTTCTTC
CDR3 protein: CASLSQGDNEQFF

V gene: TRBV5-1
clone size: .
J gene: TRBJ1-1
D gene: .
CDR3 DNA: TGCGCCAGCAGCCCCCCACAGGGTGACGGTGAAGCTTTCTTT
CDR3 protein: CASSPPQGDGEAFF

V gene: TRBV29-1
clone size: .
J gene: TRBJ2-3
D gene: .
CDR3 DNA: TGCAGCGTCCCCCCTCCGGGCCGGATGGGAGCGGATACGCAGTATTTT
CDR3 protein: CSVPPPGRMGADTQYF

V gene: TRBV4-2
clone size: .
J gene: TRBJ2-3
D gene: .
CDR3 DNA: TGTGCCAGCAGCCCCAAGGTGGGGGGTACGCAGTATTTT
CDR3 protein: CASSPKVGGTQYF

V gene: TRBV21-1
clone size: .
J gene: TRBJ2-7
D gene: .
CDR3 DNA: TGTGCCAGCAGCAAATTAAGAAGGGACAGGGGCCCCTACGAGCAGTACTTC
CDR3 protein: CASSKLRRDRGPYEQYF

V gene: TRBV7-6
clone size: once
J gene: TRBJ2-7
D gene: .
CDR3 DNA: TGTGCCAGCAGCTTAGCCCCCCCTAGTTCCCCCTACGAGCAGTACTTC
CDR3 protein: CASSLAPPSSPYEQYF

V gene: TRBV10-2
clone size: .
J gene: TRBJ2-1
D gene: .
CDR3 DNA: TGCGCCAGCAGTGAGGGCGGACCAAGCTCCTACAATGAGCAGTTCTTC
CDR3 protein: CASSEGGPSSYNEQFF

V gene: TRBV27
clone size: .
J gene: TRBJ2-3
D gene: .
CDR3 DNA: TGTGCCAGCAGCCGCCGGGCAGGCGTGGTGGGTAGCACAGATACGCAGTATTTT
CDR3 protein: CASSRRAGVVGSTDTQYF

V gene: TRBV27
clone size: .
J gene: TRBJ2-2
D gene: .
CDR3 DNA: TGTGCCAGCAGTTTTGGGACGAACACCGGGGAGCTGTTTTTT
CDR3 protein: CASSFGTNTGELFF

V gene: TRBV11-2
clone size: .
J gene: TRBJ1-1
D gene: TRBD1
CDR3 DNA: TGTGCCAGCAGCTTAATCGGGACAGGGGCACGAAATGAAGCTTTCTTT
CDR3 protein: CASSLIGTGARNEAFF